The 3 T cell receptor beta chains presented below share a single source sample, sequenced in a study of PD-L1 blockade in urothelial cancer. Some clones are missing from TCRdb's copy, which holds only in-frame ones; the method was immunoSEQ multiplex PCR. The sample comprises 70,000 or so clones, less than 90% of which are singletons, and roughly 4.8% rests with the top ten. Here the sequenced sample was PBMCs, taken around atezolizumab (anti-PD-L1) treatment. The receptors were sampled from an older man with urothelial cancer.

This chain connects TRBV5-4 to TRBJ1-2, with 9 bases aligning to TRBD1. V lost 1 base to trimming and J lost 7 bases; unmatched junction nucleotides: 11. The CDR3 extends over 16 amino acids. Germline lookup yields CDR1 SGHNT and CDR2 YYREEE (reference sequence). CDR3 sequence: CASSLHRGRPLRGYTF. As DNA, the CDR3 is TGTGCCAGCAGCTTGCACAGGGGGCGCCCCCTACGTGGCTACACCTTC.

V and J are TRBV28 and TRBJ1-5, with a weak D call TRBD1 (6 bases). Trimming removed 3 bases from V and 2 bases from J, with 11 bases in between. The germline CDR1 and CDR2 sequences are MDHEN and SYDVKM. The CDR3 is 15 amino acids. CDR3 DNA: TGTGCCAGCAGTTTCGGGGCAGGGGGCAATCAGCCCCAGCATTTT. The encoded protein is CASSFGAGGNQPQHF.

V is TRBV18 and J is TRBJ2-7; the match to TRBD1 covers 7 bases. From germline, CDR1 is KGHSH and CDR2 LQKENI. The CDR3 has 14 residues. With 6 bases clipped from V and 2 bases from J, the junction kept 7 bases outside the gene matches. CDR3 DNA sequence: TGTGCCAGCTCTCCCAAGGGGGCGGCCTACGAGCAGTACTTC. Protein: CASSPKGAAYEQYF.